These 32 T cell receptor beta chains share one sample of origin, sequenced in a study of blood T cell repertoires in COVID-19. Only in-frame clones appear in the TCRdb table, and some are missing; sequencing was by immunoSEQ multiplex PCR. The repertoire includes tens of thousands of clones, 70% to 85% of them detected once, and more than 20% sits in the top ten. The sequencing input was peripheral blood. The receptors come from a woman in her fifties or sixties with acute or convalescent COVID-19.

In nucleotides, the CDR3 is TGTGCCAGCAGTGACTCTAGCGGGGGGGCCAATGAGCAGTTCTTC. Protein: CASSDSSGGANEQFF. V and J are TRBV6-4 and TRBJ2-1; 11 bases map to TRBD2. CDR1 is MRHNA, CDR2 SNTAGT, per germline. V lost 0 bases to trimming and J lost 6 bases; unmatched junction nucleotides: 1. This CDR3 has 15 residues.

CDR3 loop: CASSPYQGKSYEQYF. The CDR3 coding sequence is TGTGCCAGCAGTCCCTATCAGGGGAAGTCCTACGAGCAGTACTTC. V and J are TRBV27 and TRBJ2-7; a weak D match, TRBD1 (6 bases). The CDR3 contains 15 residues. The V gene lost 5 bases and the J gene lost 1 base, with 15 bases spanning the gap. The germline CDR1 and CDR2 sequences are MNHEY and SMNVEV (reference sequence).

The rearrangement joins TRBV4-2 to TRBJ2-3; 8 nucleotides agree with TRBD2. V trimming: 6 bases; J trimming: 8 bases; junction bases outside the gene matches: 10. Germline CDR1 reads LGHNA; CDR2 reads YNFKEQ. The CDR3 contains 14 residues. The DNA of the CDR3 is TGTGCCAGCAGAAGCGGGGGCCTCCTAGCTACGCAGTATTTT. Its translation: CASRSGGLLATQYF.

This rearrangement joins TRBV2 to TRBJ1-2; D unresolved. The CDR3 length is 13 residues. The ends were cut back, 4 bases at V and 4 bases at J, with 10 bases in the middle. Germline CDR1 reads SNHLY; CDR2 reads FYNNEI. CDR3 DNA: TGTGCCAGCAGTGGTGGTCCCGGCTATGGCTACACCTTC. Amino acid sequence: CASSGGPGYGYTF.

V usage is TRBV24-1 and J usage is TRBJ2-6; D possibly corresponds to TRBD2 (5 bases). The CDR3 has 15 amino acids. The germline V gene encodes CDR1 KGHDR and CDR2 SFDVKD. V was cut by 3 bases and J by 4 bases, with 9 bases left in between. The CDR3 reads CATSDPGLGANVLTF. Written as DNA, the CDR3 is TGTGCCACCAGTGATCCGGGGTTAGGGGCCAACGTCCTGACTTTC.

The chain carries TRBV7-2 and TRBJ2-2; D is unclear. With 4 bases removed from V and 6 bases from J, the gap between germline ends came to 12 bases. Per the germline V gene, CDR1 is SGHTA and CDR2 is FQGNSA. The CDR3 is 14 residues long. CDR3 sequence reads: CASSSHRPPGELFF. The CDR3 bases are TGTGCCAGCAGCTCGCACAGACCGCCCGGGGAGCTGTTTTTT. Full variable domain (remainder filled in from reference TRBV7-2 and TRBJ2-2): GAGVSQSPSNKVTEKGKDVELRCDPISGHTALYWYRQSLGQGLEFLIYFQGNSAPDKSGLPSDRFSAERTGGSVSTLTIQRTQQEDSAVYLCASSSHRPPGELFFGEGSRLTVL.

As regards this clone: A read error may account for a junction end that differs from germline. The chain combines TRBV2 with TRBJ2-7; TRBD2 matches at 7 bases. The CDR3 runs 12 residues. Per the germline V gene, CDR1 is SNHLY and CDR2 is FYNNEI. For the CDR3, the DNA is TGTGCCAGCGGGACTACGTCCTCCGAGCAGTACTTC. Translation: CASGTTSSEQYF.

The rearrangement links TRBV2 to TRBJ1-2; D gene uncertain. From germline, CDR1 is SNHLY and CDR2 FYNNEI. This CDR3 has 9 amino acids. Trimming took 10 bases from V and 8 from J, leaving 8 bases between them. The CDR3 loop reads CATQLGYTF. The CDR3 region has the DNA TGTGCCACCCAACTAGGCTACACCTTC. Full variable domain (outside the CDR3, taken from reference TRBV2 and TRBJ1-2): EPEVTQTPSHQVTQMGQEVILRCVPISNHLYFYWYRQILGQKVEFLVSFYNNEISEKSEIFDDQFSVERPDGSNFTLKIRSTKLEDSAMYFCATQLGYTFGSGTRLTVV.

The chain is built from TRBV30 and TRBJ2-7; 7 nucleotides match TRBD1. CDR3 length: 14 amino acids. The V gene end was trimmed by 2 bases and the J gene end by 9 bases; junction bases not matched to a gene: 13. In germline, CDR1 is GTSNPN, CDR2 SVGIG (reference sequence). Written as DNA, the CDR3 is TGTGCCTGGAGTACCGGGACAGACGTCTTCGGGCAGTACTTC. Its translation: CAWSTGTDVFGQYF.

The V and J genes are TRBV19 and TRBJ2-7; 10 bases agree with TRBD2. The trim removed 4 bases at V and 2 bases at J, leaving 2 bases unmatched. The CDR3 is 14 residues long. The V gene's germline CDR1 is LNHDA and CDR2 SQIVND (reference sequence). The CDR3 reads CASSTLAGAYEQYF. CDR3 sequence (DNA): TGTGCCAGTAGTACCCTAGCGGGAGCCTACGAGCAGTACTTC. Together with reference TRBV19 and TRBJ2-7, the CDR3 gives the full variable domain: DGGITQSPKYLFRKEGQNVTLSCEQNLNHDAMYWYRQDPGQGLRLIYYSQIVNDFQKGDIAEGYSVSREKKESFPLTVTSAQKNPTAFYLCASSTLAGAYEQYFGPGTRLTVT.

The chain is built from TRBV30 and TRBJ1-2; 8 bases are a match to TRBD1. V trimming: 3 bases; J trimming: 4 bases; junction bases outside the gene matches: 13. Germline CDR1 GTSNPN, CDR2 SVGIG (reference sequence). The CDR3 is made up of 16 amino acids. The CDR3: CAWSTGTGGIGYGYTF. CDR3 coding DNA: TGTGCCTGGAGCACCGGGACAGGTGGAATTGGCTATGGCTACACCTTC.

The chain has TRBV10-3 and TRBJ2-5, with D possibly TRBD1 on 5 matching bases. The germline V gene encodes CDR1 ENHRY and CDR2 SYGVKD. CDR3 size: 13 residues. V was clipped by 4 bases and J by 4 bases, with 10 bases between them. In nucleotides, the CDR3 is TGTGCCATCAGTGGCAGGGTGGGAGAGACCCAGTACTTC. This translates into CAISGRVGETQYF.

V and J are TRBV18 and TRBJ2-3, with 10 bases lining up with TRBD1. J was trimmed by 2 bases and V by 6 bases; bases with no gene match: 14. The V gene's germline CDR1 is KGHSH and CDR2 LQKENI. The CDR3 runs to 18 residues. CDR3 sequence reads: CASSPIIGQGVITDTQYF. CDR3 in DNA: TGTGCCAGCTCCCCTATTATCGGACAGGGGGTTATCACAGATACGCAGTATTTT. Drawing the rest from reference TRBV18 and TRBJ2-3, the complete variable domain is NAGVMQNPRHLVRRRGQEARLRCSPMKGHSHVYWYRQLPEEGLKFMVYLQKENIIDESGMPKERFSAEFPKEGPSILRIQQVVRGDSAAYFCASSPIIGQGVITDTQYFGPGTRLTVL.

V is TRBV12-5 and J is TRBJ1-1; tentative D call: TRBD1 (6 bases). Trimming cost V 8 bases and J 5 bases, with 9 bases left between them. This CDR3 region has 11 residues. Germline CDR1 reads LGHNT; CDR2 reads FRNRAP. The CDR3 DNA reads TGTGCTAGTCTGGGGGCGACTGAAGCTTTCTTT. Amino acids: CASLGATEAFF.

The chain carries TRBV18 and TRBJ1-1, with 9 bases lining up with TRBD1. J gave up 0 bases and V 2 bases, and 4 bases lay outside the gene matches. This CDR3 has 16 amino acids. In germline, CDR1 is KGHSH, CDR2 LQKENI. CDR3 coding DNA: TGTGCCAGCTCACCAAAACAGGGGGCGGTGAACACTGAAGCTTTCTTT. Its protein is CASSPKQGAVNTEAFF.

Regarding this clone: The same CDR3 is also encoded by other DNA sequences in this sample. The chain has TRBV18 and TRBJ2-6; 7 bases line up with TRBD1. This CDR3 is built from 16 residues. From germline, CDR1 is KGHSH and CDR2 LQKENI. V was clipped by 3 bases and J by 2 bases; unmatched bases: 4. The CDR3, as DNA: TGTGCCAGCTCACCGGGAACAGGGGCTGGGGCCAACGTCCTGACTTTC. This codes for CASSPGTGAGANVLTF.

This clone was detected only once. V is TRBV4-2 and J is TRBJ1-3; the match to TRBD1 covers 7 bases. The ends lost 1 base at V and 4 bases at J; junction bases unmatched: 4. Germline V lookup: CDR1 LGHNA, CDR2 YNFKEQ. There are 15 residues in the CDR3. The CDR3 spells CASSQVTGVGNTIYF. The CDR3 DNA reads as TGTGCCAGCAGCCAAGTAACAGGGGTCGGAAACACCATATATTTT.

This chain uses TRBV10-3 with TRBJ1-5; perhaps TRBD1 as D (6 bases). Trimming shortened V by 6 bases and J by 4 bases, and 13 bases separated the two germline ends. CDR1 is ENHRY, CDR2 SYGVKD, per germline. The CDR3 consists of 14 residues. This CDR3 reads CAIRGAANNQPQHF. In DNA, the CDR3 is TGTGCCATCAGGGGGGCAGCTAATAATCAGCCCCAGCATTTT.

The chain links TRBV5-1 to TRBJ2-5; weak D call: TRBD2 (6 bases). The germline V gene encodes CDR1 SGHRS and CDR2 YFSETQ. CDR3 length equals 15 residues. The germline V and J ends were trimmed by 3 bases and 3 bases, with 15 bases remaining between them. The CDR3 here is CASSSEGRREETQYF. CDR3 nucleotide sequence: TGCGCCAGCAGCTCGGAGGGGCGCCGAGAAGAGACCCAGTACTTC.

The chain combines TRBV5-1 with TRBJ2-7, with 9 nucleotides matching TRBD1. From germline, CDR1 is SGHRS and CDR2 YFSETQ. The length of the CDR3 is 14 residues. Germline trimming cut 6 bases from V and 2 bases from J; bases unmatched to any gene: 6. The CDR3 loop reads CASTKTGGAYEQYF. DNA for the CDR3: TGCGCCAGCACAAAAACAGGGGGCGCCTACGAGCAGTACTTC. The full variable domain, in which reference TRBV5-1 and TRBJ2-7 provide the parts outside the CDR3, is KAGVTQTPRYLIKTRGQQVTLSCSPISGHRSVSWYQQTPGQGLQFLFEYFSETQRNKGNFPGRFSGRQFSNSRSEMNVSTLELGDSALYLCASTKTGGAYEQYFGPGTRLTVT.

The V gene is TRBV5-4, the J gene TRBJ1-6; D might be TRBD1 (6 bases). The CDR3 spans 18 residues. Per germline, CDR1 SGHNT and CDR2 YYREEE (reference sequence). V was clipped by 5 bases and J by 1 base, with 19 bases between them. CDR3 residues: CASSSFRGTGSYNSPLHF. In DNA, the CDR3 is TGTGCCAGCAGTTCTTTCAGGGGCACAGGTTCCTATAATTCACCCCTCCACTTT.

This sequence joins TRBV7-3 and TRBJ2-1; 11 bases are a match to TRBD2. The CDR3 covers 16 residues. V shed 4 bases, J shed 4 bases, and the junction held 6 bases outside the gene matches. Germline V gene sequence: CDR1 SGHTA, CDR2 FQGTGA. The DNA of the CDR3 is TGTGCCAGCAGCTCGCAGGGGACTAGCGGTTACAATGAGCAGTTCTTC. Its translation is CASSSQGTSGYNEQFF.

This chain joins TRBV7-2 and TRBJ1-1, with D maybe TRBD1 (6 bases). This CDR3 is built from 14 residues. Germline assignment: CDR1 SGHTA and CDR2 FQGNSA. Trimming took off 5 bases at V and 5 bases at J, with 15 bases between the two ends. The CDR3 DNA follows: TGTGCCAGCAGCGAAAACAGGGTCTATACTGAAGCTTTCTTT. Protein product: CASSENRVYTEAFF.

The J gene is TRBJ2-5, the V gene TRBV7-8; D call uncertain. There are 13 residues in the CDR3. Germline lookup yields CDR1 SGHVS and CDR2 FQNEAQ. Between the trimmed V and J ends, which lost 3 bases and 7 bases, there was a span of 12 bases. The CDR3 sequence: CASSLKSPGTQYF. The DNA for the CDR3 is TGTGCCAGCAGCTTGAAATCCCCAGGGACCCAGTACTTC.

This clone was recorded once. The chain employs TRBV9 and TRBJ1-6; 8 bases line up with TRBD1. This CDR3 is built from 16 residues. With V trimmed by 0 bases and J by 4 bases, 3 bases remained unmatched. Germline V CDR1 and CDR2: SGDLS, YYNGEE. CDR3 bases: TGTGCCAGCAGCGTAGGGACAGGGAATTATAATTCACCCCTCCACTTT. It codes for CASSVGTGNYNSPLHF.

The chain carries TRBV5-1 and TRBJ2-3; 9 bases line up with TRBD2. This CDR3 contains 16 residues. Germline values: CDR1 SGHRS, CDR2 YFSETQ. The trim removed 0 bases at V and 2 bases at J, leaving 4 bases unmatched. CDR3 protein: CASSLELAGPTDTQYF. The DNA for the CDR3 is TGCGCCAGCAGCTTGGAACTAGCGGGCCCCACAGATACGCAGTATTTT.

Here the CDR3 DNA reads TGTGCCAGCAGCTCCAGAAAGGGGGCTTTAATGAACACTGAAGCTTTCTTT. Protein product: CASSSRKGALMNTEAFF. The rearrangement uses TRBV7-6 and TRBJ1-1; 7 positions agree with TRBD1. The CDR3 extends over 17 amino acids. Germline values: CDR1 SGHVS, CDR2 FNYEAQ. With 4 bases clipped from V and 0 bases from J, the junction kept 11 bases outside the gene matches.

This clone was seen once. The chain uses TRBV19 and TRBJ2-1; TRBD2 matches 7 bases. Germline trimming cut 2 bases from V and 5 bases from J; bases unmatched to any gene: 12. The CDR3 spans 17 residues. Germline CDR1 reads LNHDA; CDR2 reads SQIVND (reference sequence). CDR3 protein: CASSIWGMMGRDNEQFF. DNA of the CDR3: TGTGCCAGTAGTATATGGGGGATGATGGGGAGGGACAATGAGCAGTTCTTC.

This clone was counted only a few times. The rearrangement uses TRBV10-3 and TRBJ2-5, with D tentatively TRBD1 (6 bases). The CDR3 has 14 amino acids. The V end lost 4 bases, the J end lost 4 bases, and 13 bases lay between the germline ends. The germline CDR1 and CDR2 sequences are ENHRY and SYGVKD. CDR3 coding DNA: TGTGCCATCAGTGGGGTCAGGGGAATAGAGACCCAGTACTTC. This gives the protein CAISGVRGIETQYF.

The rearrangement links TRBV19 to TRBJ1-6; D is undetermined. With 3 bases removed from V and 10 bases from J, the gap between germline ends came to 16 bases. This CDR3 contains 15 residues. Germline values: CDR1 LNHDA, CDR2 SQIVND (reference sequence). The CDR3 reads CASSIGGNIRSPLHF. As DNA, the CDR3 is TGTGCCAGTAGTATTGGAGGGAATATTCGATCACCCCTCCACTTT.

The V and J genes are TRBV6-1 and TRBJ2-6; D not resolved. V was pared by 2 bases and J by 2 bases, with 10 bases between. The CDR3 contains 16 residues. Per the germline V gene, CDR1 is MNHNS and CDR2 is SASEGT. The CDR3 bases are TGTGCCAGCAGTGAATTCCGCCAGGCTGGGGCCAACGTCCTGACTTTC. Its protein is CASSEFRQAGANVLTF.

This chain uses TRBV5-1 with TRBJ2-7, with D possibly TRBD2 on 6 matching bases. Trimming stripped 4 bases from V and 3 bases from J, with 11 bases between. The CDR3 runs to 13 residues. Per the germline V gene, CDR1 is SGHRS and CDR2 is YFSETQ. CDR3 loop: CASSLTGVYEQYF. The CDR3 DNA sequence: TGCGCCAGCAGCCTGACGGGGGTCTACGAGCAGTACTTC.